This entry is about one T cell receptor (beta chain). Its antigen is unknown. The sample comes from a study of T-cell reconstitution after alpha-beta-depleted transplantation in children. CDR1 is SGHTA, CDR2 FQGTGA, per germline. Between the trimmed V and J ends, which lost 2 bases and 5 bases, there was a span of 3 bases. The CDR3 consists of 12 residues. Unique molecular identifiers were built into the TCRbeta library. MiXCR was run by TCRdb on the PCR reads, yielding one entry per CDR3 protein. The table has nearly 20,000 distinct CDR3 sequences, about an eighth seen once; the top ten hold approximately 40%. Study findings and constraints: After transplant, at about two months, alpha-beta T cells were reportedly derived from several hundred expanded graft clones. From newly produced T cells came most of the T-cell counts and diversity one year after transplant.

The sample consisted of PBMCs, mostly from graft donor cells, taken 60 days after TCRalphabeta/CD19-depleted stem cell transplant. The J gene is TRBJ2-2, the V gene TRBV7-3; D not resolved. This clonotype was obtained from a female patient aged 2-10 years who had a stem cell transplant for congenital amegakaryocytic thrombocytopenia, so the T cells may come from the graft donor. CDR3 sequence reads: CASSLQTGELFF. The CDR3 nucleotides are TGTGCCAGCAGCTTACAAACCGGGGAGCTGTTTTTT.